This TCR beta chain originates from a study of PD-1 blockade in mismatch repair-deficient tumors. All patients were mismatch repair deficient, assessed by either PCR or immunohistochemistry. Generated by immunoSEQ multiplex PCR, the TCRdb table keeps only in-frame clones and is missing some. Of about 68,000 clones in the sample, approximately 78% were seen once. This TCR derives from an adult with mismatch repair-deficient cancer. Sequenced here: peripheral blood, sampled 2 weeks after starting pembrolizumab.

The CDR3, as DNA: TGTGCCAGCAGGCCCCGGGTGTCAACTGGAAACACCATATATTTT. Its translation: CASRPRVSTGNTIYF. The chain links TRBV6-5 to TRBJ1-3, with unresolved D. Germline loops: CDR1 MNHEY, CDR2 SVGAGI. The CDR3 spans 15 residues. Trimming stripped 6 bases from V and 2 bases from J, with 14 bases between.